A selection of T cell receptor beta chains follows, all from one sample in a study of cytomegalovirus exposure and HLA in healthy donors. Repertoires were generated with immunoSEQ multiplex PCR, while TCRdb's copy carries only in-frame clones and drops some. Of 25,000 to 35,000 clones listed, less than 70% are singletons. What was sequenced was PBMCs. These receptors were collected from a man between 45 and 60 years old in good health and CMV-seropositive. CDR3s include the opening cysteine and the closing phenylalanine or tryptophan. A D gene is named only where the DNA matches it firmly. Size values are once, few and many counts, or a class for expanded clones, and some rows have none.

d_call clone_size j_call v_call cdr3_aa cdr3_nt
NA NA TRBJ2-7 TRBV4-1 CASSQVIGGRYEQYF TGCGCCAGCAGCCAAGTAATTGGCGGTCGCTACGAGCAGTACTTC
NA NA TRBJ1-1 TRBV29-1 CSVEVFGSGTEAFF TGCAGCGTTGAAGTATTCGGGTCCGGCACTGAAGCTTTCTTT
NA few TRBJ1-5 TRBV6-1 CASSEGRVNQPQHF TGTGCCAGCAGTGAGGGCAGGGTGAATCAGCCCCAGCATTTT
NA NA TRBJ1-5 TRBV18 CASSPDRNSNQPQHF TGTGCCAGCTCACCCGACAGAAATAGCAATCAGCCCCAGCATTTT
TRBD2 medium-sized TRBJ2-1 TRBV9 CASSLAGGNYNEQFF TGTGCCAGCTCCCTAGCGGGAGGCAACTACAATGAGCAGTTCTTC
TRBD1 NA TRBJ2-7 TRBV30 CAWSVPGQGRTYEQYF TGTGCCTGGAGTGTACCCGGACAGGGCCGAACCTACGAGCAGTACTTC
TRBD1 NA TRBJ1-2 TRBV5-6 CASRPPQGTNYGYTF TGTGCCAGCAGGCCTCCACAGGGGACCAACTATGGCTACACCTTC
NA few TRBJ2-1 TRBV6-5 CASSYEGNSEQFF TGTGCCAGCAGTTATGAGGGAAACTCAGAGCAGTTCTTC
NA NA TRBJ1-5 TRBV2 CASSVEGNQPQHF TGTGCCAGCAGTGTGGAGGGCAATCAGCCCCAGCATTTT
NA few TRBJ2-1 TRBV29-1 CRGGESYNEQFF TGCAGAGGGGGGGAAAGCTACAATGAGCAGTTCTTC
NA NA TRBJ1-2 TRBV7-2 CASSLAQGNYGYTF TGTGCCAGCAGCTTAGCACAGGGTAACTATGGCTACACCTTC
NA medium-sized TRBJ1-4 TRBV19 CASSVSEKLFF TGTGCCAGTAGTGTTTCGGAAAAACTGTTTTTT
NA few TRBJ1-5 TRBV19 CASSMSGVVSQHF TGTGCCAGTAGTATGTCAGGGGTCGTGTCCCAGCATTTT
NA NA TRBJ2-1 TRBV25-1 CASSDPGAEYNEQFF TGTGCCAGCAGTGATCCAGGGGCGGAATACAATGAGCAGTTCTTC
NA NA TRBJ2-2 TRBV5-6 CASSLTRRLHTGELFF TGTGCCAGCAGCCTAACTAGGAGACTCCACACCGGGGAGCTGTTTTTT
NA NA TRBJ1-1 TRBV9 CASSRGQLNTEAFF TGTGCCAGCAGCCGTGGACAGTTGAACACTGAAGCTTTCTTT
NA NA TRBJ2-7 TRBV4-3 CASSQTQGYPGEQYF TGCGCCAGCAGCCAAACCCAGGGTTACCCTGGGGAGCAGTACTTC
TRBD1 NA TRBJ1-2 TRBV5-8 CASSPGTDYTF TGTGCCAGCAGCCCCGGGACAGACTACACCTTC
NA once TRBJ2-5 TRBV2 CASSLRGETQYF TGTGCCAGCAGCCTTCGGGGGGAGACCCAGTACTTC
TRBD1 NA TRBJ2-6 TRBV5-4 CASSPGTDSGANVLTF TGTGCCAGCAGCCCCGGGACAGACTCTGGGGCCAACGTCCTGACTTTC
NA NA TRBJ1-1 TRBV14 CASSQDRNTEAFF TGTGCCAGCAGCCAAGATAGAAATACTGAAGCTTTCTTT
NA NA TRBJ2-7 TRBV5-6 CASSPIGTAYEQYF TGTGCCAGCAGCCCAATCGGGACTGCCTACGAGCAGTACTTC
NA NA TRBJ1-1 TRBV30 CAWTAEAFF TGTGCCTGGACAGCTGAAGCTTTCTTT
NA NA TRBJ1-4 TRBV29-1 CSVVGLHEKLFF TGCAGCGTTGTAGGACTCCATGAAAAACTGTTTTTT
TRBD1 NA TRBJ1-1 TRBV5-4 CASSSVRDRGYTEAFF TGTGCCAGCAGCTCCGTTAGGGACAGGGGATACACTGAAGCTTTCTTT
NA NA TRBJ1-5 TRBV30 CAWSVLGGFNQPQHF TGTGCCTGGAGTGTTTTAGGGGGATTCAATCAGCCCCAGCATTTT
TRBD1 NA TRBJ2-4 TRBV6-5 CASRGTGWGNIQYF TGTGCCAGCAGGGGGACAGGTTGGGGAAACATTCAGTACTTC
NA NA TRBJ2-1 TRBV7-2 CASSLDYQDYNEQFF TGTGCCAGCAGCCTGGACTACCAGGACTACAATGAGCAGTTCTTC
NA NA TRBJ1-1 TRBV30 CAWGVTEAFF TGTGCCTGGGGAGTTACTGAAGCTTTCTTT
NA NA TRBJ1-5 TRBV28 CASSTAPPRDSNQPQHF TGTGCCAGCAGCACCGCACCGCCCAGGGATAGCAATCAGCCCCAGCATTTT
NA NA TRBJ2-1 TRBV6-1 CASTLRGNEQFF TGTGCCAGCACCTTAAGGGGGAATGAGCAGTTCTTC
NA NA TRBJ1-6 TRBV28 CASNGNSPLHF TGTGCCAGCAACGGTAATTCACCCCTCCACTTT
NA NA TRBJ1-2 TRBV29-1 CSVARDRNYGYTF TGCAGCGTTGCCCGCGACAGGAACTATGGCTACACCTTC
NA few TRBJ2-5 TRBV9 CASSAPTNQETQYF TGTGCCAGCAGCGCCCCGACAAACCAAGAGACCCAGTACTTC
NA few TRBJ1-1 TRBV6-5 CASRGQLDTEAFF TGTGCCAGCAGAGGACAGTTAGACACTGAAGCTTTCTTT
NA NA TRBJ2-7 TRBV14 CASSPTRTYEQYF TGTGCCAGCAGCCCGACAAGAACCTACGAGCAGTACTTC
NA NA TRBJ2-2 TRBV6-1 CASSEGEPGELFF TGTGCCAGCAGTGAAGGAGAACCCGGGGAGCTGTTTTTT
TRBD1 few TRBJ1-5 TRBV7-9 CASSLTGGNQPQHF TGTGCCAGCAGCCTGACAGGGGGCAATCAGCCCCAGCATTTT
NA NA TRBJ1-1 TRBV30 CAWSVAKNTEAFF TGTGCCTGGAGTGTCGCGAAGAACACTGAAGCTTTCTTT
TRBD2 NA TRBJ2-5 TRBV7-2 CASSSLSGGQETQYF TGTGCCAGCAGCTCGCTTAGCGGGGGGCAAGAGACCCAGTACTTC